Given below is one TCR beta chain in context. No antigen is known for it. Repeated repertoire sampling spanned the course of chemoradiotherapy. TCRdb's table, derived via immunoSEQ multiplex PCR, lists solely in-frame clones and lacks some. The sample lists about 68,000 clones; about 90% were seen once. The data stem from a study of chemoradiotherapy in HPV16-positive cancers. Study in general: Functional T-cell assays on a couple of HPV16-positive patients' cells defined candidate HPV-specific clones and common TCR motifs.

Study outcomes and limitations: The functional HPV-specific definition rests on just two HPV16-positive patients. Non-HPV-specific T cells did not expand in tumors during treatment, whereas candidate HPV-specific clones and E7-related motifs did.

The CDR3 has 13 residues. Trimming stripped 3 bases from V and 2 bases from J, with 7 bases between. CDR1 and CDR2 (germline): MGHRA, YSYEKL. The material sequenced was blood, taken from a patient who underwent chemoradiotherapy. The receptor comes from a human donor with HPV-associated anogenital cancer. The V call is TRBV4-1, the J call TRBJ2-5; D unresolved. Here the CDR3 reads CASSHISQETQYF. The CDR3 region has the DNA TGCGCCAGCAGCCACATCAGTCAAGAGACCCAGTACTTC.